This T cell receptor (beta chain) was found in a study of OX40 agonist ivuxolimab in advanced cancers. Turning to the study itself: Every 2 weeks, ivuxolimab was infused into the patients intravenously at between 0.01 and 10 mg/kg. Allowance was made for prior anti-PD-1, anti-PD-L1 or anti-CTLA-4 therapy, and roughly 40% had some.

Samples were taken at baseline and on day 1 of cycles 4 and 7. Repertoires were generated with immunoSEQ multiplex PCR, while TCRdb's copy carries only in-frame clones and drops some. The data contain tens of thousands of clones, roughly 90% of them seen just once; the ten biggest clones take up roughly 0.7%. With 3 bases removed from V and 3 bases from J, the gap between germline ends came to 13 bases. From germline, CDR1 is SNHLY and CDR2 FYNNEI. This CDR3 is 15 amino acids long. This clonotype originated in an adult with an advanced solid tumor such as melanoma, head and neck, liver or kidney cancer. This specimen consisted of CD4+ or CD8+ T cells sorted from blood, obtained in a trial of the OX40 agonist ivuxolimab. V is TRBV2 and J is TRBJ2-3; a possible D gene is TRBD2 (7 bases). CDR3 in amino acids: CASSEGGRATDTQYF. CDR3 coding DNA: TGTGCCAGCAGTGAGGGGGGGCGGGCTACAGATACGCAGTATTTT.